The 13 T cell receptor beta chains below come from one sample, sequenced in a study of T cells in localized non-small cell lung cancer. Some clones are missing from TCRdb's copy, which holds only in-frame ones; the method was immunoSEQ multiplex PCR. The sample carries about 8,000 clones, around 87% recorded once. Sequencing used peripheral blood, obtained before any cancer treatment. All receptors derive from a male donor at least 60 years old with stage III lung adenocarcinoma.

The rearrangement joins TRBV19 to TRBJ2-7, with D tentatively TRBD2 (5 bases). Between the trimmed V and J ends, which lost 9 bases and 0 bases, there was a span of 18 bases. This CDR3 comprises 15 residues. The germline V gene encodes CDR1 LNHDA and CDR2 SQIVND (reference sequence). In DNA form, the CDR3 reads TGTGCCAGCCGAACCTCTAGTGGGAGCTCCTACGAGCAGTACTTC. Translating it yields CASRTSSGSSYEQYF.

This chain links TRBV5-6 with TRBJ2-5, with TRBD2 matching 16 bases. CDR3 length: 16 amino acids. In germline, CDR1 is SGHDT, CDR2 YYEEEE. Trimming at V came to 4 bases and at J to 7 bases, leaving 7 bases not matched to a gene. In DNA form, the CDR3 reads TGTGCCAGCAGCCTGGGACTAGCGGGGGGGATGGTGACCCAGTACTTC. Residues: CASSLGLAGGMVTQYF.

This chain uses TRBV6-5 with TRBJ1-4; no definite D call. The CDR3 runs 16 residues. Per the germline V gene, CDR1 is MNHEY and CDR2 is SVGAGI. The V gene lost 0 bases and the J gene lost 3 bases, with 11 bases spanning the gap. The CDR3 DNA follows: TGTGCCAGCAGTTACTCCGGGAGACCCTCTAATGAAAAACTGTTTTTT. Protein sequence: CASSYSGRPSNEKLFF.

This clone was seen once. The chain couples TRBV5-1 to TRBJ1-2; no firm D call. Trimming left V 3 bases short and J 8 bases short, with 14 bases between. This CDR3 region has 13 residues. Germline V gives CDR1 SGHRS, CDR2 YFSETQ. The CDR3, as DNA: TGCGCCAGCAGCTCTCCTACGGGAGGGGGCTACACCTTC. Amino acids: CASSSPTGGGYTF. Drawing the rest from reference TRBV5-1 and TRBJ1-2, the complete variable domain is KAGVTQTPRYLIKTRGQQVTLSCSPISGHRSVSWYQQTPGQGLQFLFEYFSETQRNKGNFPGRFSGRQFSNSRSEMNVSTLELGDSALYLCASSSPTGGGYTFGSGTRLTVV.

This chain connects TRBV5-4 to TRBJ2-7; D gene uncertain. CDR3 length equals 12 residues. CDR1 is SGHNT and CDR2 is YYREEE in the germline V gene (reference sequence). Trimming cost V 0 bases and J 7 bases, with 8 bases left between them. CDR3 in DNA: TGTGCCAGCAGCTTGGCCCAAGGAGAGCAGTACTTC. Amino acids: CASSLAQGEQYF. The full variable domain, with the rest looked up from reference TRBV5-4 and TRBJ2-7, is ETGVTQSPTHLIKTRGQQVTLRCSSQSGHNTVSWYQQALGQGPQFIFQYYREEENGRGNFPPRFSGLQFPNYSSELNVNALELDDSALYLCASSLAQGEQYFGPGTRLTVT.

This chain connects TRBV14 to TRBJ1-2, with no clear D. V lost 0 bases and J lost 1, with 9 bases in between. The CDR3 length is 15 residues. Germline CDR1 SGHDN, CDR2 FVKESK. CDR3 sequence: CASSQDRWDNYGYTF. In nucleotides, the CDR3 is TGTGCCAGCAGCCAAGATCGCTGGGATAACTATGGCTACACCTTC.

A single count supports this clone. V is TRBV6-5 and J is TRBJ1-4; the D is unclear. CDR3 length: 14 amino acids. Germline V gene data show CDR1 as MNHEY and CDR2 as SVGAGI. The ends were cut back, 6 bases at V and 3 bases at J, with 11 bases in the middle. CDR3 amino acids: CASRKQPSNEKLFF. The CDR3 DNA reads TGTGCCAGCAGGAAACAGCCATCTAATGAAAAACTGTTTTTT.

J is TRBJ1-1 and V is TRBV12-5; maybe TRBD1 (5 bases). The CDR3 sequence is 11 residues long. Germline CDR1 LGHNT, CDR2 FRNRAP. Trimming cost V 7 bases and J 8 bases, with 11 bases left between them. The CDR3 protein is CASVYRDEAFF. CDR3 bases: TGTGCTAGTGTTTATAGGGACGAAGCTTTCTTT.

This clone was seen more than once but under ten times. V is TRBV27 and J is TRBJ1-2; D possibly corresponds to TRBD1 (6 bases). CDR1 is MNHEY and CDR2 is SMNVEV in the germline V gene (reference sequence). Trimming removed 2 bases at V and 2 bases at J, with 12 bases between. The CDR3 has 15 residues. CDR3 sequence: CASSLGTPTNYGYTF. CDR3 DNA sequence: TGTGCCAGCAGTTTAGGGACACCCACAAACTATGGCTACACCTTC.

The chain links TRBV30 to TRBJ1-2; D is undetermined. CDR1 and CDR2 from the germline V gene are GTSNPN and SVGIG (reference sequence). The CDR3 has 12 amino acids. V was shortened by 1 base and J by 9 bases, with 12 bases between the two germline ends. CDR3: CAWSGGFGSYTF. The DNA for the CDR3 is TGTGCCTGGAGTGGGGGATTCGGGAGCTACACCTTC.

The V and J genes are TRBV2 and TRBJ2-1; 10 nucleotides agree with TRBD2. Trimming at V came to 6 bases and at J to 6 bases, leaving 8 bases not matched to a gene. The germline V gene encodes CDR1 SNHLY and CDR2 FYNNEI. This CDR3 is built from 15 residues. The CDR3 DNA is TGTGCCAGCAGAGCCCTAGCGGGAGAGGGCAATGAGCAGTTCTTC. Residues: CASRALAGEGNEQFF.

This clone was seen a single time. This chain uses TRBV7-2 with TRBJ2-3; D is unclear. The length of the CDR3 is 12 residues. Germline loops: CDR1 SGHTA, CDR2 FQGNSA. Trimming pared 1 base from V and 13 bases from J, leaving 12 bases between. The CDR3 loop reads CASSLGASGKYF. As DNA, the CDR3 is TGTGCCAGCAGCTTAGGAGCCTCCGGAAAGTATTTT.

This rearrangement joins TRBV7-2 to TRBJ2-1; TRBD2 aligns across 7 bases. From germline, CDR1 is SGHTA and CDR2 FQGNSA. The CDR3 length is 15 residues. V gave up 0 bases and J gave up 4 bases; unmatched junction bases: 3. The CDR3 spells CASSLAAGVYNEQFF. CDR3 bases: TGTGCCAGCAGCTTAGCGGCGGGGGTGTACAATGAGCAGTTCTTC.